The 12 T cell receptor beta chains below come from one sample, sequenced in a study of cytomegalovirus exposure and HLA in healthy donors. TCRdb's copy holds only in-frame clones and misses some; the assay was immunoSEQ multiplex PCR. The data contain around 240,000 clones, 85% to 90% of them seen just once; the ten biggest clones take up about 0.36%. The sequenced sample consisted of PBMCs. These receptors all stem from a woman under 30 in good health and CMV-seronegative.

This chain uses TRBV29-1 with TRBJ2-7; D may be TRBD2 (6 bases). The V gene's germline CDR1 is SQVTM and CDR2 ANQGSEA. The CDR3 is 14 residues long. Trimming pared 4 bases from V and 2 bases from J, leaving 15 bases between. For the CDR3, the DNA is TGCAGCGTTGTCTATAGGGACTTCACCTACGAGCAGTACTTC. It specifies CSVVYRDFTYEQYF.

The chain's CDR3 is CASSLTRNTGELFF. The CDR3 region has the DNA TGTGCCAGCAGCTTAACACGGAACACCGGGGAGCTGTTTTTT. J is TRBJ2-2 and V is TRBV13; D is uncertain. The V end lost 2 bases, the J end lost 1 base, and 5 bases lay between the germline ends. CDR3 size: 14 residues. Germline-derived CDR1 and CDR2 are PRHDT and FYEKMQ (reference sequence).

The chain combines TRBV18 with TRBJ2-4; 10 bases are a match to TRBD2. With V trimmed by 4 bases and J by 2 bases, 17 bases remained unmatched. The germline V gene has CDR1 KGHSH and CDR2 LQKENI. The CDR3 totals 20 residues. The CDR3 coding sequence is TGTGCCAGCTCACTGTACACAGCGGGGGGGCCTTCCGCGTCCAAAAACATTCAGTACTTC. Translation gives CASSLYTAGGPSASKNIQYF.

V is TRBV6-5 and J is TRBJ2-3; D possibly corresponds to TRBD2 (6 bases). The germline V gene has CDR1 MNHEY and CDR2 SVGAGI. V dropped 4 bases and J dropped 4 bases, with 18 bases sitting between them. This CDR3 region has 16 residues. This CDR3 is CASSLLGGGAPDTQYF. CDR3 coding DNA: TGTGCCAGCAGTTTACTGGGTGGCGGGGCACCAGATACGCAGTATTTT.

The CDR3 is CASSPLGYNEQFF. The CDR3 DNA reads TGTGCCAGCAGCCCTCTCGGTTACAATGAGCAGTTCTTC. This rearrangement joins TRBV5-4 to TRBJ2-1; D gene unclear. The V gene lost 4 bases and the J gene lost 4 bases, with 9 bases spanning the gap. CDR1 is SGHNT, CDR2 YYREEE, per germline (reference sequence). CDR3 length equals 13 residues.

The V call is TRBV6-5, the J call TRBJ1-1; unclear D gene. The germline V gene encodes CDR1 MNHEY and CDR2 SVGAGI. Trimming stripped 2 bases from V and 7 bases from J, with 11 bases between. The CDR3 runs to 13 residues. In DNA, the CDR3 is TGTGCCAGCAGTTACCCGGGAGCTGATGAAGCTTTCTTT. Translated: CASSYPGADEAFF.

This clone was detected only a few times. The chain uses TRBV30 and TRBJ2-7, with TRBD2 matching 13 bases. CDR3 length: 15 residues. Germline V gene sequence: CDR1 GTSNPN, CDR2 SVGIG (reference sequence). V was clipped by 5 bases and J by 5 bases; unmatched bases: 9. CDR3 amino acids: CAWSPGTSGVDEQYF. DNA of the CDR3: TGTGCCTGGTCGCCCGGGACTAGCGGGGTCGACGAGCAGTACTTC.

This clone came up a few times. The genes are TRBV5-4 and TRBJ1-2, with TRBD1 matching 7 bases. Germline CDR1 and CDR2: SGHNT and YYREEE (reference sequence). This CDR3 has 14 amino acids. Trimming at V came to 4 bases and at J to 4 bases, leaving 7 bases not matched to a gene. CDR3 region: CASSVDRVGYGYTF. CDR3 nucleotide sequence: TGTGCCAGCAGCGTCGACAGGGTGGGCTATGGCTACACCTTC.

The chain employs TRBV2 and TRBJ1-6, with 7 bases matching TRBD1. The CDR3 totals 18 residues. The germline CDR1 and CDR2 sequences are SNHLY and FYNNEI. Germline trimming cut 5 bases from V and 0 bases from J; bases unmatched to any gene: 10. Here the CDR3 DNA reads TGTGCCAGCAGTCGGACAGGTCAACAGAGCTCCTATAATTCACCCCTCCACTTT. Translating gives CASSRTGQQSSYNSPLHF.

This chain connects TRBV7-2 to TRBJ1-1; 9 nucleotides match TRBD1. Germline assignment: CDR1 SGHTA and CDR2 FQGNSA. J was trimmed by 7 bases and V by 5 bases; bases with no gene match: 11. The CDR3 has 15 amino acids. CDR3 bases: TGTGCCAGCAGCCCCAGGACAGGGGCGACTCTTGAAGCTTTCTTT. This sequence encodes CASSPRTGATLEAFF.

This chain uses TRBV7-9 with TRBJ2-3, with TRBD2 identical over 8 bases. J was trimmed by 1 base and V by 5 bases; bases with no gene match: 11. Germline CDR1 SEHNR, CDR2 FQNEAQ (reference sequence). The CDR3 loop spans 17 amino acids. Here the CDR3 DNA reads TGTGCCAGCAGCCCCCTGGGGACTAGGACTCGCACAGATACGCAGTATTTT. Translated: CASSPLGTRTRTDTQYF.

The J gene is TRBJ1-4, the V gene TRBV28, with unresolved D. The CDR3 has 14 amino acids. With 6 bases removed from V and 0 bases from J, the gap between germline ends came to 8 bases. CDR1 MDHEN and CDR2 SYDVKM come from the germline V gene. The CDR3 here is CASRGRATNEKLFF. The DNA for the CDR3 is TGTGCCAGCAGGGGGAGGGCAACTAATGAAAAACTGTTTTTT.